These T cell receptor beta chains were read from a single sample in a study of human T cells and chemical hapten exposure. TCRdb called the RACE reads again in MiXCR, with one record for every CDR3 protein. The table has 100,000 to 150,000 distinct CDR3 sequences, approximately 9.5% seen once. The sequenced material came from whole blood. Receptors originate from a male donor in good health. Some clones in this sample may be carry-over from other donors' samples. CDR3s include the opening cysteine and the closing phenylalanine or tryptophan. D genes are given only for firm matches. Size is omitted from some rows. Given values are once, few, many or a class for expanded clones.

D	length	V	J	size	CDR3	DNA
.	15	TRBV7-9	TRBJ1-2	few	CASSLVGQENYGYTF	TGTGCCAGCAGCTTGGTCGGTCAGGAGAACTATGGCTACACCTTC
.	13	TRBV12-3/TRBV12-4	TRBJ1-1	many	CASSSVQNTEAFF	TGTGCCAGCAGTTCTGTTCAGAACACTGAAGCTTTCTTT
.	14	TRBV5-6	TRBJ1-1	.	CASSGGHLNTEAFF	TGTGCCAGCAGCGGGGGACACCTGAACACTGAAGCTTTCTTT
.	15	TRBV9	TRBJ1-5	.	CASSVGSGSNQPQHF	TGTGCCAGCAGCGTAGGCTCGGGATCCAATCAGCCCCAGCATTTT
TRBD1	14	TRBV6-1	TRBJ1-5	few	CASTLQGAGQPQHF	TGTGCCAGCACACTGCAGGGGGCTGGTCAGCCCCAGCATTTT
.	11	TRBV5-1	TRBJ2-3	many	CASSLIDTQYF	TGCGCCAGCAGCTTGATAGATACGCAGTATTTT
.	15	TRBV3-1	TRBJ2-1	few	CASSFWTGDYNEQFF	TGTGCCAGCAGCTTTTGGACGGGAGATTACAATGAGCAGTTCTTC
.	14	TRBV7-8	TRBJ2-1	many	CASSFRAGSNEQFF	TGTGCCAGCAGCTTTAGAGCGGGTTCCAATGAGCAGTTCTTC
.	15	TRBV19	TRBJ2-2	many	CASSIIRGPTGELFF	TGTGCCAGTAGTATTATTCGGGGCCCCACCGGGGAGCTGTTTTTT
TRBD1	16	TRBV6-6	TRBJ2-1	.	CASRGAGTGDYNEQFF	TGTGCCAGCAGGGGGGCCGGGACAGGGGACTACAATGAGCAGTTCTTC
.	14	TRBV12-3/TRBV12-4	TRBJ1-5	many	CASSLRGARQPQHF	TGTGCCAGCAGTTTACGGGGGGCACGGCAGCCCCAGCATTTT
.	11	TRBV3-1	TRBJ2-5	many	CASSQKETQYF	TGTGCCAGCAGCCAGAAAGAGACCCAGTACTTC
.	17	TRBV18	TRBJ1-1	few	CASSPPDGGRRGTEAFF	TGTGCCAGCTCACCCCCAGATGGGGGGCGACGGGGGACTGAAGCTTTCTTT
.	15	TRBV12-3/TRBV12-4	TRBJ1-1	.	CASSLKGSPNTEAFF	TGTGCCAGCAGTTTAAAAGGGAGCCCGAACACTGAAGCTTTCTTT
.	14	TRBV5-1	TRBJ2-4	.	CASSFSREGNIQYF	TGCGCCAGCAGCTTCTCGAGGGAAGGAAACATTCAGTACTTC
.	15	TRBV19	TRBJ2-7	.	CASSSQGQSSYEQYF	TGTGCCAGTAGTAGCCAAGGACAGAGCTCCTACGAGCAGTACTTC
.	14	TRBV20-1	TRBJ2-5	.	CSANYDWYQETQYF	TGCAGTGCTAATTACGATTGGTACCAAGAGACCCAGTACTTC
.	12	TRBV20-1	TRBJ1-2	few	CSPVGDNYGYTF	TGCAGTCCCGTGGGTGACAACTATGGCTACACCTTC
TRBD1	16	TRBV20-1	TRBJ1-2	.	CSARSVAGTGTYGYTF	TGCAGTGCTAGATCGGTAGCCGGGACAGGGACCTATGGCTACACCTTC
.	16	TRBV3-1	TRBJ2-5	many	CASSQEHVPYQETQYF	TGTGCCAGCAGCCAAGAACATGTCCCGTACCAAGAGACCCAGTACTTC
.	14	TRBV27	TRBJ1-5	few	CASSFRESNQPQHF	TGTGCCAGCAGTTTCAGGGAAAGCAATCAGCCCCAGCATTTT
TRBD2	21	TRBV7-2	TRBJ2-7	.	CASSRPGQGWTSGRETYEQYF	TGTGCCAGCAGCCGGCCGGGACAGGGTTGGACTAGCGGGAGGGAAACCTACGAGCAGTACTTC
TRBD1	15	TRBV4-1	TRBJ1-1	few	CASSQAGTGLTEAFF	TGCGCCAGCAGCCAGGCAGGGACAGGGTTGACTGAAGCTTTCTTT
.	11	TRBV5-1	TRBJ1-5	many	CASNRYQPQHF	TGCGCCAGCAACCGGTATCAGCCCCAGCATTTT
.	14	TRBV7-8	TRBJ1-5	.	CASSDGTFNQPQHF	TGTGCCAGCAGCGACGGGACGTTCAATCAGCCCCAGCATTTT
TRBD1	15	TRBV18	TRBJ1-5	few	CASSGGGEGNQPQHF	TGTGCCAGCTCAGGAGGGGGCGAGGGCAATCAGCCCCAGCATTTT
TRBD1	12	TRBV12-3/TRBV12-4	TRBJ2-2	.	CASGQGAGELFF	TGTGCCAGCGGCCAGGGGGCCGGGGAGCTGTTTTTT
TRBD1	13	TRBV27	TRBJ2-3	few	CASSSAGGDTQYF	TGTGCCAGCAGTTCGGCAGGGGGCGATACGCAGTATTTT
TRBD1	13	TRBV5-4	TRBJ1-5	.	CASSLWGTGPQHF	TGTGCCAGCAGCTTGTGGGGGACAGGGCCCCAGCATTTT
TRBD1	17	TRBV27	TRBJ1-2	few	CASSLIQTGVTNYGYTF	TGTGCCAGCAGTTTAATCCAGACAGGGGTGACTAACTATGGCTACACCTTC
TRBD1	16	TRBV6-5	TRBJ2-5	.	CASSHRTRTGQETQYF	TGTGCCAGCAGTCACCGCACCAGGACAGGCCAAGAGACCCAGTACTTC
TRBD2	15	TRBV3-1	TRBJ2-5	.	CASSQTSGDYETQYF	TGTGCCAGCAGCCAAACTAGCGGGGATTACGAGACCCAGTACTTC
.	12	TRBV6-1	TRBJ2-5	few	CASSEAGEVQYF	TGTGCCAGCAGTGAAGCGGGAGAGGTCCAGTACTTC
TRBD2	13	TRBV19	TRBJ2-4	.	CATGSGIRNIQYF	TGTGCCACGGGTAGCGGGATTAGAAACATTCAGTACTTC
TRBD1	16	TRBV25-1	TRBJ2-3	many	CASSDSGTGFTDTQYF	TGTGCCAGCAGTGATTCAGGGACAGGATTCACAGATACGCAGTATTTT
.	14	TRBV7-2	TRBJ2-3	.	CASSSTTSTDTQYF	TGTGCCAGCAGCTCCACGACTAGCACAGATACGCAGTATTTT
.	15	TRBV11-2	TRBJ1-5	.	CASSLGPGSNQPQHF	TGTGCCAGCAGCTTAGGGCCAGGTAGCAATCAGCCCCAGCATTTT
.	15	TRBV6-1	TRBJ2-7	.	CASSERDTTAWEQYF	TGTGCCAGCAGTGAAAGGGATACCACAGCGTGGGAGCAGTACTTC
.	14	TRBV5-8	TRBJ1-2	.	CASNPGTPVDGYTF	TGTGCCAGCAATCCCGGGACCCCCGTCGATGGCTACACCTTC
.	16	TRBV5-4	TRBJ1-1	.	CASSTGTPQMNTEAFF	TGTGCCAGCAGCACCGGGACCCCGCAAATGAACACTGAAGCTTTCTTT
.	15	TRBV10-3	TRBJ2-3	.	CAISALWGSADTQYF	TGTGCCATCAGTGCTCTCTGGGGGTCCGCAGATACGCAGTATTTT
TRBD1	15	TRBV19	TRBJ2-7	few	CASSHRTGSSYEQYF	TGTGCCAGTAGTCACCGGACAGGGAGCTCCTACGAGCAGTACTTC
.	14	TRBV20-1	TRBJ1-1	few	CSASSGAMNTEAFF	TGCAGTGCTAGTTCAGGGGCGATGAACACTGAAGCTTTCTTT
.	14	TRBV7-9	TRBJ1-1	few	CASRSESRNTEAFF	TGTGCCAGCCGAAGTGAGTCGAGGAACACTGAAGCTTTCTTT
.	14	TRBV10-3	TRBJ2-2	.	CAISEWEFTGELFF	TGTGCCATCAGTGAGTGGGAGTTCACCGGGGAGCTGTTTTTT
.	15	TRBV7-9	TRBJ2-5	few	CASSLVVESRETQYF	TGTGCCAGCAGCCTAGTGGTTGAAAGTCGAGAGACCCAGTACTTC
.	14	TRBV6-1	TRBJ1-4	.	CASSGQNRNEKLFF	TGTGCCAGCAGTGGACAGAACAGGAATGAAAAACTGTTTTTT
.	12	TRBV29-1	TRBJ2-1	.	CSVFDGNKGQFF	TGCAGCGTTTTCGACGGAAACAAGGGGCAGTTCTTC
.	15	TRBV5-1	TRBJ1-5	.	CASSLAPGGDQPQHF	TGCGCCAGCAGCTTGGCCCCCGGGGGCGATCAGCCCCAGCATTTT
TRBD1	12	TRBV25-1	TRBJ2-7	few	CASSGDRDEQYF	TGTGCCAGCAGTGGGGACAGGGACGAGCAGTACTTC
TRBD2	13	TRBV30	TRBJ2-5	many	CAVSSGIVETQYF	TGTGCCGTCTCTAGCGGGATAGTCGAGACCCAGTACTTC
.	16	TRBV6-5	TRBJ1-2	.	CASSPAGRVEGWGYTF	TGTGCCAGCAGTCCCGCAGGGAGAGTCGAGGGCTGGGGCTACACCTTC
.	15	TRBV7-2	TRBJ2-3	.	CASSFSGTRTDTQYF	TGTGCCAGCAGCTTTTCAGGTACCCGCACAGATACGCAGTATTTT
TRBD2	17	TRBV19	TRBJ2-4	.	CASSITSGTSSKNIQYF	TGTGCCAGTAGTATAACTAGCGGGACATCATCCAAAAACATTCAGTACTTC
TRBD1	12	TRBV30	TRBJ1-2	few	CALTGGGYGYTF	TGTGCCTTGACAGGGGGCGGTTATGGCTACACCTTC